One sample yielded the 23 T cell receptor beta chains listed below, sequenced in a study of blood T cells in healthy people across ages. A second PCR of 7 to 11 cycles used a sample-barcoded 5' primer and a J-beta primer mix. A single record per CDR3 protein comes from TCRdb applying MiXCR to the 5' RACE reads. There are under 1,000,000 distinct CDR3 sequences in the sample; around 50% occur only once, and over 15% lies in the top ten. Material for sequencing was blood. These receptors originate from an elderly man in good health.

This clonotype was detected many times. This chain joins TRBV20-1 and TRBJ2-5, with 9 nucleotides matching TRBD2. This CDR3 is built from 17 residues. Germline CDR1 and CDR2: DFQATT and SNEGSKA (reference sequence). With V trimmed by 3 bases and J by 2 bases, 13 bases remained unmatched. The CDR3 bases are TGCAGTGCTAGGGATTGGCGGGAGGGCCGGGAGCAAGAGACCCAGTACTTC. Translating it yields CSARDWREGREQETQYF.

A note on this clonotype: A read error may explain this, as a much larger clone is one base away. This chain joins TRBV6-2 or TRBV6-3 and TRBJ2-1; the D is unclear. The CDR3 consists of 15 residues. Looked up from germline, CDR1 is MNHEY and CDR2 is SVGEGT. As DNA, the CDR3 is TGTGCCAGCAGTCTTACGGAGAGCTCCTACAATGAGCGGTTCTTC. It is translated as CASSLTESSYNERFF.

This rearrangement joins TRBV7-2 to TRBJ2-5; the D gene could be TRBD1 or TRBD2 (5 bases each). The J call is doubtful: the DNA matches TRBJ2-7 better. The CDR3 covers 16 residues. The germline gives CDR1 SGHTA, CDR2 FQGNSA. DNA of the CDR3: TGTGCCAGCAGTTCCTTTCCCCGGGGACCAAGATACGAGCAGTACTTC. Protein product: CASSSFPRGPRYEQYF.

Comment on this clonotype: A much more abundant neighbour one base away suggests this may be a read error. The genes are TRBV7-2 and TRBJ2-5; D call uncertain. Germline lookup yields CDR1 SGHTA and CDR2 FQGNSA. The CDR3 is 13 amino acids. This CDR3 reads CARSTIEQETQYF. The CDR3 DNA sequence: TGTGCCCGCAGCACAATCGAGCAAGAGACCCAGTACTTC.

This chain joins TRBV7-9 and TRBJ1-5, with unresolved D. The CDR3 runs 15 residues. Germline V gene data show CDR1 as SEHNR and CDR2 as FQNEAQ (reference sequence). V was shortened by 0 bases and J by 4 bases, with 10 bases between the two germline ends. This chain's CDR3 is CASSLARTENQPQHF. The CDR3 region has the DNA TGTGCCAGCAGCTTAGCGCGGACGGAAAATCAGCCCCAGCATTTT.

This clonotype was counted only a few times. This chain connects TRBV7-2 to TRBJ2-1; 7 nucleotides line up with TRBD2. V trimming: 1 base; J trimming: 8 bases; junction bases outside the gene matches: 14. The CDR3 contains 17 residues. The germline V gene encodes CDR1 SGHTA and CDR2 FQGNSA. This CDR3 reads CASSLVGSGWEVDEQFF. In DNA form, the CDR3 reads TGTGCCAGCAGCTTAGTCGGTAGCGGGTGGGAAGTGGATGAGCAGTTCTTC.

The chain carries TRBV12-3 or TRBV12-4 and TRBJ1-2; D remains ambiguous. This CDR3 contains 14 residues. Trimming pared 3 bases from V and 7 bases from J, leaving 15 bases between. The CDR3 spells CASSFLPGKGGYTF. For the CDR3, the DNA is TGTGCCAGCAGTTTTCTCCCTGGGAAGGGTGGCTACACCTTC.

This chain joins TRBV28 and TRBJ1-4, with D possibly being TRBD1 (5 bases). The CDR3 contains 13 residues. Deletions cut 7 bases from V and 8 bases from J, with 14 bases between. Looked up from germline, CDR1 is MDHEN and CDR2 is SYDVKM. CDR3: CASMSPGLEKLFF. CDR3 DNA: TGTGCCAGCATGTCGCCGGGGCTGGAAAAACTGTTTTTT.

The gene calls are TRBV11-3 and TRBJ2-5, with 13 bases lining up with TRBD2. TRBJ2-7 explains the end of the DNA better; the J call may be wrong. CDR3 length equals 21 residues. Per the germline V gene, CDR1 is SGHNT and CDR2 is YENEEA. DNA for the CDR3: TGTGCCAGCAGCTTAGTTCTGACTAGCGGGAGGAATACTATCCCGAGCTACGAGCAGTACTTC. As protein: CASSLVLTSGRNTIPSYEQYF.

V is TRBV9 and J is TRBJ2-5; D perhaps matches TRBD1 (7 bases). CDR3 length equals 17 residues. V lost 0 bases, J lost 1 base, and 16 bases lay in between. Germline values: CDR1 SGDLS, CDR2 YYNGEE. The CDR3 DNA reads as TGTGCCAGCAGCGTAGCAGGGGGGAGAGATCTCCAAGAGACCCAGTACTTC. Its translation: CASSVAGGRDLQETQYF. Looking up the rest from reference TRBV9 and TRBJ2-5 gives the full variable domain: DSGVTQTPKHLITATGQRVTLRCSPRSGDLSVYWYQQSLDQGLQFLIQYYNGEERAKGNILERFSAQQFPDLHSELNLSSLELGDSALYFCASSVAGGRDLQETQYFGPGTRLLVL.

This clonotype was counted a few times. This rearrangement joins TRBV13 to TRBJ2-5; D perhaps matches TRBD2 (6 bases). V shed 5 bases and J shed 0 bases, with 16 bases lying between them. In germline, CDR1 is PRHDT, CDR2 FYEKMQ (reference sequence). The CDR3 is 16 residues long. The CDR3 protein is CASSPVSGGYQETQYF. As DNA, the CDR3 is TGTGCCAGCAGCCCCGTTTCAGGAGGGTACCAAGAGACCCAGTACTTC. The variable domain in full, with the rest retrieved from reference TRBV13 and TRBJ2-5, is AAGVIQSPRHLIKEKRETATLKCYPIPRHDTVYWYQQGPGQDPQFLISFYEKMQSDKGSIPDRFSAQQFSDYHSELNMSSLELGDSALYFCASSPVSGGYQETQYFGPGTRLLVL.

The V call is TRBV20-1, the J call TRBJ2-2; TRBD2 matches 7 bases. J lost 2 bases, V lost 1 base, and 4 bases had no gene match. The CDR3 is made up of 15 amino acids. CDR1 DFQATT and CDR2 SNEGSKA come from the germline V gene (reference sequence). CDR3 sequence: CSARGLAVNTGELFF. CDR3 DNA: TGCAGTGCTAGAGGACTAGCAGTAAACACCGGGGAGCTGTTTTTT.

The chain joins TRBV15 to TRBJ2-6; D call uncertain. V lost 1 base and J 2 bases, leaving 6 bases between the germline ends. Germline-derived CDR1 and CDR2 are LNHNV and YYDKDF (reference sequence). CDR3 length equals 15 residues. The CDR3 is CATSRVTAGANVLTF. The CDR3 DNA sequence: TGTGCCACCAGCAGAGTAACTGCTGGGGCCAACGTCCTGACTTTC.

The chain couples TRBV24-1 to TRBJ2-3; D might be TRBD1 or TRBD2, each matching 5 bases. There are 13 residues in the CDR3. CDR1 and CDR2 (germline): KGHDR, SFDVKD. The germline V and J ends were trimmed by 5 bases and 13 bases, with 18 bases remaining between them. DNA for the CDR3: TGTGCCACCAGTGTAGGTGGGGCTCACGGGGAGTATTTT. Protein: CATSVGGAHGEYF.

J is TRBJ2-2 and V is TRBV21-1; the table's D gene call, TRBD1, was not cross checked with the DNA. TRBV21-1 counts as a pseudogene. The CDR3 extends over 17 amino acids. CDR3 nucleotides: TGTGCCAGCAGCAAAGAGCAGACTAGCCCCCTTGTCGGGGAGCTGTTTTTT. Protein sequence: CASSKEQTSPLVGELFF.

This sequence joins TRBV9 and TRBJ2-7; 7 positions agree with TRBD2. V lost 4 bases, J lost 7 bases, and 17 bases stayed unmatched. CDR3 length: 16 residues. The germline V gene has CDR1 SGDLS and CDR2 YYNGEE. DNA of the CDR3: TGTGCCAGCAGCCGTACGAGCGGGGTCGGTTACAATGAGCAGTACTTC. It translates to CASSRTSGVGYNEQYF.

V is TRBV20-1 and J is TRBJ1-2; D remains unclear. Germline CDR1 and CDR2: DFQATT and SNEGSKA (reference sequence). Trimming removed 2 bases from V and 0 bases from J, with 10 bases in between. The CDR3 covers 14 residues. In DNA, the CDR3 is TGCAGTGCTAGAATCCAGGTCCCTAACTATGGCTACACCTTC. Amino acid sequence: CSARIQVPNYGYTF.

The rearrangement links TRBV29-1 to TRBJ1-1; D gene unclear. Germline V gives CDR1 SQVTM, CDR2 ANQGSEA. V was shortened by 7 bases and J by 1 base, with 13 bases between the two germline ends. The CDR3 has 13 residues. The CDR3 DNA reads as TGCAGCGCCGGAAGCCCAGCGAACACTGAAGCTTTCTTT. It specifies CSAGSPANTEAFF.

V gene TRBV27 combines with J gene TRBJ2-7; TRBD1 agrees at 9 bases. The CDR3 spans 12 residues. Germline V gives CDR1 MNHEY, CDR2 SMNVEV (reference sequence). Losses at the gene ends were 7 bases for V and 7 bases for J; bases not matched to a gene: 5. CDR3 in DNA: TGTGCCAGCAAACACAGGGGGCGTGAGCAGTACTTC. Its translation: CASKHRGREQYF.

The chain couples TRBV2 to TRBJ2-3; TRBD2 is a possible D gene (6 bases). Per germline, CDR1 SNHLY and CDR2 FYNNEI. V lost 7 bases and J 0 bases, leaving 14 bases between the germline ends. CDR3 length: 15 amino acids. The CDR3, as DNA: TGTGCCAGCACGGGAGTTATCTCTAGCACAGATACGCAGTATTTT. It specifies CASTGVISSTDTQYF.

The CDR3 reads CASQRDSSSHQSDTQYF. CDR3 bases: TGTGCCAGCCAACGGGACTCCTCATCCCATCAATCAGATACGCAGTATTTT. This chain connects TRBV3-1 to TRBJ2-3, with D possibly TRBD2 on 6 matching bases. The CDR3 is 17 amino acids. Trimming stripped 8 bases from V and 4 bases from J, with 25 bases between. Germline lookup yields CDR1 LGHDT and CDR2 YNNKEL (reference sequence).

This chain links TRBV10-3 with TRBJ2-1, with 8 bases identical to TRBD1. Germline V gene sequence: CDR1 ENHRY, CDR2 SYGVKD. CDR3 size: 17 residues. J lost 10 bases, V lost 3 bases, and 17 bases had no gene match. The chain's CDR3 is CAISDLLASGGRTEQFF. The CDR3 DNA reads as TGTGCCATCAGTGATCTCCTTGCATCAGGGGGCCGAACCGAGCAGTTCTTC.

J is TRBJ2-1 and V is TRBV7-9; no clear D gene. The V and J ends lost 4 bases and 10 bases respectively, with 11 bases between them. The CDR3 length is 12 residues. Per germline, CDR1 SEHNR and CDR2 FQNEAQ (reference sequence). The CDR3 DNA is TGTGCCAGCAGCTCGTCCGCCAGCGAGCAGTTCTTC. Protein sequence: CASSSSASEQFF. The variable domain in full, completed from reference TRBV7-9 and TRBJ2-1, reads DTGVSQNPRHKITKRGQNVTFRCDPISEHNRLYWYRQTLGQGPEFLTYFQNEAQLEKSRLLSDRFSAERPKGSFSTLEIQRTEQGDSAMYLCASSSSASEQFFGPGTRLTVL.